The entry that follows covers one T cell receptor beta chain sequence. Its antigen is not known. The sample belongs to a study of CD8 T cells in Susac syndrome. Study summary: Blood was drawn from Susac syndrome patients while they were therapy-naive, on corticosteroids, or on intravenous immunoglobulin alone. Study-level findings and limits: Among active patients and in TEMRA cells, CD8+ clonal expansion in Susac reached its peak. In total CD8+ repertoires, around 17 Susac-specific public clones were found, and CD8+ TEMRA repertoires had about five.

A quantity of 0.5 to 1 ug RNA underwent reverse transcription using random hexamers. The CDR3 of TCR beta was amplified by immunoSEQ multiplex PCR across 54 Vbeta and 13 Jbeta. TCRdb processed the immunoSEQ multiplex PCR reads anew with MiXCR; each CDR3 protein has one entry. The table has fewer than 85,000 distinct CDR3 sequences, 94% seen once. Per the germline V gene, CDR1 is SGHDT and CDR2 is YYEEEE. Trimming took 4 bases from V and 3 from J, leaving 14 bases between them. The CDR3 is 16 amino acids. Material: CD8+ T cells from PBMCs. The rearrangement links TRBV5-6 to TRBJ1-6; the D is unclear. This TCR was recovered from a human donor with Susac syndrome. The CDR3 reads CASSAPGGHYNSPLHF. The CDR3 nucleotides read TGTGCCAGCAGCGCACCGGGAGGGCACTATAATTCACCCCTCCACTTT.